These 3 T cell receptor beta chains were all obtained from the same sample, sequenced in a study of shared clonotypes between healthy human individuals (dated by TCRdb to 2018 to 2021). CD8 naive samples were obtained by positive selection for CCR7 among CD45RO-negative cells, yielding a CD45RA+CCR7+ population from which TemRA cells were excluded. The library was prepared using the immunoSEQ multiplex PCR assay. As stored in TCRdb, this immuneACCESS dataset retains in-frame rearrangements with V and J assigned. A fraction of the clones does not appear; measured against another copy, unresolved V genes explain less than half of the discrepancy, and the remainder lacks a known reason. The sample yields some 2 million clones; about 94% were counted once. The top ten clones comprise more than 0.9% of the sample. The sequenced material came from naive CD8+ T cells sorted from blood. The meaning of the sample's cell subset or site label: CD45RA+CCR7+. The source of these receptors is a man aged 18 to 35 in good health.

The V gene is TRBV7-2, the J gene TRBJ2-7; D possibly matches TRBD1 or TRBD2 (5 bases each). The germline V and J ends were trimmed by 5 bases and 3 bases, with 17 bases remaining between them. CDR1 is SGHTA, CDR2 FQGNSA, per germline. This CDR3 has 15 residues. CDR3 sequence (DNA): TGTGCCAGCAGCATCGCCTCGGGGCCTGGCTACGAGCAGTACTTC. Its translation is CASSIASGPGYEQYF.

The chain joins TRBV27 to TRBJ2-7; D is uncertain. From germline, CDR1 is MNHEY and CDR2 SMNVEV (reference sequence). Trimming shortened V by 9 bases and J by 7 bases, and 22 bases separated the two germline ends. This CDR3 spans 14 amino acids. The CDR3 reads CARSGRVDSGEQYF. The CDR3 DNA reads as TGTGCCAGGTCCGGACGGGTGGATTCGGGTGAGCAGTACTTC.

The V and J genes are TRBV6-5 and TRBJ1-1, with 12 nucleotides matching TRBD1. CDR1 MNHEY and CDR2 SVGAGI come from the germline V gene. The CDR3 totals 14 residues. Trimming cost V 5 bases and J 9 bases; bases outside gene matches: 7. The CDR3 loop reads CASSRDRGLRQAFF. CDR3 DNA sequence: TGTGCCAGCAGTAGGGACAGGGGGCTTAGGCAAGCTTTCTTT.